The 20 T cell receptor beta chains below all came from one sample that was sequenced in a study of shared clonotypes between healthy human individuals. The data were produced by immunoSEQ multiplex PCR, yet TCRdb's version contains in-frame clones alone and is incomplete. The sample has a few million clones, more than 80% seen once. The sample consisted of naive CD4+ T cells sorted from blood. Regarding subset: CD45RA+ positively selected. The origin of the receptors is a young man in good health.

This chain connects TRBV27 to TRBJ2-7, with D possibly matching TRBD2 (6 bases). Trimming cost V 7 bases and J 2 bases, with 18 bases left between them. This CDR3 is 15 amino acids long. The germline V gene encodes CDR1 MNHEY and CDR2 SMNVEV (reference sequence). The CDR3 bases are TGTGCCAGCACCCCCGGAGGGTCCATTCCCTACGAGCAGTACTTC. It specifies CASTPGGSIPYEQYF.

This chain joins TRBV28 and TRBJ2-3, with 7 bases fitting TRBD1. From germline, CDR1 is MDHEN and CDR2 SYDVKM. Losses at the gene ends were 6 bases for V and 2 bases for J; bases not matched to a gene: 5. The CDR3 spans 14 residues. CDR3 loop: CASSRDRPTDTQYF. In DNA form, the CDR3 reads TGTGCCAGCAGCCGGGACAGACCCACAGATACGCAGTATTTT.

The chain joins TRBV6-4 to TRBJ2-5; TRBD2 agrees at 8 bases. Germline CDR1 is MRHNA and CDR2 is SNTAGT. Trimming at V came to 0 bases and at J to 4 bases, leaving 4 bases not matched to a gene. The CDR3 totals 15 residues. The CDR3 sequence is CASSDSALAGETQYF. CDR3 DNA: TGTGCCAGCAGTGACTCGGCGCTAGCGGGAGAGACCCAGTACTTC.

This clone was seen a single time. V and J are TRBV18 and TRBJ1-6; D not resolved. V lost 3 bases to trimming and J lost 7 bases, with 10 bases between them. Per germline, CDR1 KGHSH and CDR2 LQKENI. CDR3 length: 14 residues. The CDR3 region is CASSPGIQNSPLHF. CDR3 bases: TGTGCCAGCTCACCGGGAATCCAAAATTCACCCCTCCACTTT.

This chain joins TRBV21-1 and TRBJ2-3; TRBD1, the table's D call, was not compared with the DNA. TRBV21-1 is labeled a pseudogene. CDR3 size: 15 residues. The CDR3 DNA sequence: TGTGCCAGCAGCAAAGCGGGGACAGGGATAGATACGCAGTATTTT. Encoded protein: CASSKAGTGIDTQYF.

Notes on this clone: Other DNA sequences in this sample translate to the same CDR3. The J gene is TRBJ1-4, the V gene TRBV18; D gene uncertain. Trimming removed 1 base at V and 0 bases at J, with 9 bases between. The CDR3 is made up of 16 amino acids. CDR1 and CDR2 from the germline V gene are KGHSH and LQKENI. This CDR3 is CASSPRQLSTNEKLFF. DNA of the CDR3: TGTGCCAGCTCACCACGCCAGCTTTCAACTAATGAAAAACTGTTTTTT.

This rearrangement joins TRBV4-1 to TRBJ1-2, with 9 nucleotides matching TRBD1. Trimming cost V 0 bases and J 7 bases; bases outside gene matches: 9. In germline, CDR1 is MGHRA, CDR2 YSYEKL. The CDR3 is 16 residues long. The CDR3 loop is CASSQDGTGSFRGYTF. The CDR3 bases are TGCGCCAGCAGCCAAGATGGGACAGGGAGCTTCCGTGGCTACACCTTC.

V gene TRBV15 combines with J gene TRBJ1-6; TRBD1 agrees at 7 bases. This CDR3 has 16 residues. Unmatched junction bases numbered 9, after V lost 2 bases and J lost 8 bases. CDR1 LNHNV and CDR2 YYDKDF come from the germline V gene (reference sequence). The CDR3 DNA reads TGTGCCACCAGCAGACTTTACAGGGGTGGGGATTCACCCCTCCACTTT. Translating it yields CATSRLYRGGDSPLHF.

The V and J genes are TRBV5-1 and TRBJ1-4; 7 positions match TRBD1. The germline CDR1 and CDR2 sequences are SGHRS and YFSETQ. After removal of 0 bases from V and 2 bases from J, the junction contained 7 bases not matched to a gene. CDR3 length: 17 residues. The CDR3 sequence is CASSLETGRLTNEKLFF. In DNA form, the CDR3 reads TGCGCCAGCAGCTTGGAGACAGGGAGGCTCACTAATGAAAAACTGTTTTTT.

The chain links TRBV6-1 to TRBJ1-2; D possibly corresponds to TRBD1 (6 bases). Per germline, CDR1 MNHNS and CDR2 SASEGT. V lost 4 bases, J lost 7 bases, and 22 bases lay in between. The CDR3 runs 16 residues. Written as DNA, the CDR3 is TGTGCCAGCAGTGCGGAACAGGGAAGCGGGTCTATTGGCTACACCTTC. This sequence encodes CASSAEQGSGSIGYTF.

CDR3 residues: CASSPRQAFMNTEAFF. The CDR3 DNA reads TGTGCCAGCTCACCCAGACAGGCTTTTATGAACACTGAAGCTTTCTTT. This sequence joins TRBV18 and TRBJ1-1, with a possible D match to TRBD1 (6 bases). Trimming stripped 3 bases from V and 0 bases from J, with 14 bases between. Germline CDR1 reads KGHSH; CDR2 reads LQKENI. This CDR3 has 16 residues.

This clone has just a few counts. The chain is built from TRBV9 and TRBJ1-1; D gene unclear. The V end was cut by 3 bases, the J end by 8 bases, with 14 bases between. Per germline, CDR1 SGDLS and CDR2 YYNGEE. The length of the CDR3 is 13 residues. CDR3 nucleotide sequence: TGTGCCAGCAGCGCCCACGGTGGGTTAGAAGCTTTCTTT. Amino acid sequence: CASSAHGGLEAFF.

The chain is built from TRBV7-2 and TRBJ1-2; 9 positions match TRBD1. The junction had 6 bases not matched to a gene; V was cut back by 2 bases and J by 5 bases. Germline CDR1 reads SGHTA; CDR2 reads FQGNSA. The CDR3 runs 15 residues. The CDR3 loop is CASSLIKGQGYGYTF. The CDR3 region has the DNA TGTGCCAGCAGCTTAATCAAGGGACAGGGATATGGCTACACCTTC. The whole variable domain, filled in from reference TRBV7-2 and TRBJ1-2, reads GAGVSQSPSNKVTEKGKDVELRCDPISGHTALYWYRQSLGQGLEFLIYFQGNSAPDKSGLPSDRFSAERTGGSVSTLTIQRTQQEDSAVYLCASSLIKGQGYGYTFGSGTRLTVV.

The chain recombines TRBV7-2 with TRBJ2-1; 14 bases fit TRBD2. Germline V gene sequence: CDR1 SGHTA, CDR2 FQGNSA. The trim removed 5 bases at V and 8 bases at J, leaving 14 bases unmatched. The CDR3 extends over 18 amino acids. CDR3 sequence (DNA): TGTGCCAGCAGCCCCCTCCGACTAGCGGGAGGGGGGGTTGATGAGCAGTTCTTC. Protein: CASSPLRLAGGGVDEQFF.

The rearrangement joins TRBV2 to TRBJ2-7; no clear D gene. V was pared by 5 bases and J by 3 bases, with 8 bases between. The V gene's germline CDR1 is SNHLY and CDR2 FYNNEI. The CDR3 is 12 amino acids. The CDR3 nucleotides read TGTGCCAGCAGTAGTCAACGCTACGAGCAGTACTTC. Translated: CASSSQRYEQYF. Filled out from reference TRBV2 and TRBJ2-7, the complete variable domain reads EPEVTQTPSHQVTQMGQEVILRCVPISNHLYFYWYRQILGQKVEFLVSFYNNEISEKSEIFDDQFSVERPDGSNFTLKIRSTKLEDSAMYFCASSSQRYEQYFGPGTRLTVT.

V usage is TRBV2 and J usage is TRBJ1-1, with TRBD1 as a possible D gene (5 bases). V lost 2 bases and J lost 2, with 9 bases in between. CDR1 and CDR2 from the germline V gene are SNHLY and FYNNEI. The CDR3 length is 14 residues. The CDR3 sequence is CASSERGDNTEAFF. CDR3 nucleotides: TGTGCCAGCAGTGAACGGGGGGATAACACTGAAGCTTTCTTT. The full variable domain, in which reference TRBV2 and TRBJ1-1 provide the parts outside the CDR3, is EPEVTQTPSHQVTQMGQEVILRCVPISNHLYFYWYRQILGQKVEFLVSFYNNEISEKSEIFDDQFSVERPDGSNFTLKIRSTKLEDSAMYFCASSERGDNTEAFFGQGTRLTVV.

The chain recombines TRBV5-6 with TRBJ2-7; TRBD2 aligns across 7 bases. Germline V gives CDR1 SGHDT, CDR2 YYEEEE. This CDR3 has 15 residues. V was clipped by 4 bases and J by 1 base; unmatched bases: 8. The CDR3 DNA reads as TGTGCCAGCAGCCCGGGATGGGGGGGTTCCTACGAGCAGTACTTC. This translates into CASSPGWGGSYEQYF.

The genes are TRBV7-3 and TRBJ2-3; D not certain. The CDR3 consists of 13 residues. V was cut by 5 bases and J by 1 base, with 7 bases left in between. Germline lookup yields CDR1 SGHTA and CDR2 FQGTGA. CDR3 loop: CASSVEGTDTQYF. The CDR3 region has the DNA TGTGCCAGCAGCGTCGAGGGCACAGATACGCAGTATTTT. Using reference TRBV7-3 and TRBJ2-3 for the parts outside the CDR3, the full variable domain is GAGVSQTPSNKVTEKGKYVELRCDPISGHTALYWYRQSLGQGPEFLIYFQGTGAADDSGLPNDRFFAVRPEGSVSTLKIQRTERGDSAVYLCASSVEGTDTQYFGPGTRLTVL.

The rearrangement links TRBV7-9 to TRBJ2-2, with 10 bases matching TRBD2. This CDR3 is built from 15 residues. Germline V gene sequence: CDR1 SEHNR, CDR2 FQNEAQ (reference sequence). V shed 3 bases, J shed 7 bases, and the junction held 5 bases outside the gene matches. The CDR3 sequence is CASSFGLAGVGELFF. CDR3 nucleotides: TGTGCCAGCAGCTTTGGGCTAGCGGGAGTCGGGGAGCTGTTTTTT.

The V and J genes are TRBV6-4 and TRBJ2-1; D is undetermined. V was pared by 2 bases and J by 6 bases, with 14 bases between. Per germline, CDR1 MRHNA and CDR2 SNTAGT. The CDR3 consists of 15 residues. The chain's CDR3 is CASSDDSGVVNEQFF. The CDR3 coding sequence is TGTGCCAGCAGTGACGACTCCGGAGTCGTCAATGAGCAGTTCTTC.